This T cell receptor (beta chain) was sequenced in a study of OX40 agonist ivuxolimab in advanced cancers. Sequencing used immunoSEQ multiplex PCR; TCRdb keeps in-frame clones, though not all of them. The sample lists some 74,000 clones, roughly 90% occurring once. This clone was seen a single time. Its antigen remains unknown. The CDR3 runs to 15 residues. CDR1 is SGHTA, CDR2 FQGNSA, per germline. Losses at the gene ends were 3 bases for V and 4 bases for J; bases not matched to a gene: 5. Study-level results: Among the lowest peripheral clonal expansion occurred in 0.1-3.0 mg/kg partial responders.

This TCR derives from an adult with an advanced solid tumor such as melanoma, head and neck, liver or kidney cancer. This chain links TRBV7-2 with TRBJ2-3; 9 bases match TRBD1. The sequenced sample was CD4+ or CD8+ T cells sorted from blood, obtained in a trial of the OX40 agonist ivuxolimab. The chain's CDR3 is CASSLWTGDADTQYF. The CDR3 DNA reads TGTGCCAGCAGCTTGTGGACAGGGGACGCAGATACGCAGTATTTT.